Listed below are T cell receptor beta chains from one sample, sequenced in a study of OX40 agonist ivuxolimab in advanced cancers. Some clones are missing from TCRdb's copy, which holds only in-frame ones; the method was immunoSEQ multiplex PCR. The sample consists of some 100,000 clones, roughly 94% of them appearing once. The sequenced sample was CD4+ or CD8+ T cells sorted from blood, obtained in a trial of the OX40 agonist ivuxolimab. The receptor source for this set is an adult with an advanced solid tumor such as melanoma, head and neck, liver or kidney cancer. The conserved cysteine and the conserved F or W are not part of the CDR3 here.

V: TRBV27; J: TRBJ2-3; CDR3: ASSLYPSGNTDTQY
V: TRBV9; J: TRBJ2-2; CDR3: ASSVAGGLAAGELF
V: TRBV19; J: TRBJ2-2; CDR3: ASPGNTGELF
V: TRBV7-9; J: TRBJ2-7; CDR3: ASSFKQDEQY
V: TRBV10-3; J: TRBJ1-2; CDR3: AISDGSNYGYT
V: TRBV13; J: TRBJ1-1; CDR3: ASTGQGMNTEAF
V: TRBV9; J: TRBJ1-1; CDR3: ASSVNRGNMNTEAF
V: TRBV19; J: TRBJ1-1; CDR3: ASGTMKNTEAF
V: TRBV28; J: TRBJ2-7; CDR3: ASSIAGLHYEQY
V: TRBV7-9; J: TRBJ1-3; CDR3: ASSLGLGIPSGNTIY
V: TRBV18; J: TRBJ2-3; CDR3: ASLQGPYTDTQY
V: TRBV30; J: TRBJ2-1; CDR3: AWSPGTGALKRAGNEQF
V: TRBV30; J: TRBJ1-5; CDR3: AWSKGQGGQPQH
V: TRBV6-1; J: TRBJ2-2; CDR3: ASSEALVGGGLF
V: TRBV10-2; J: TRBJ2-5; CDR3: ATATSGIQETQY
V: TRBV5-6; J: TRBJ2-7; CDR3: ASSITLGGPTYEQY
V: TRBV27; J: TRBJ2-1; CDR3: ASSLGASLYNEQF
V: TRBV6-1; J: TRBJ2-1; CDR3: ASSLTYNEQF
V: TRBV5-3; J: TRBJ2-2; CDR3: ARNGVLVHTGELF
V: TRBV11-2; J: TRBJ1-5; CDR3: ASSLGTGIGQPQH
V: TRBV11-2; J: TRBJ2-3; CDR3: ASSLYGTSGDTDTQY
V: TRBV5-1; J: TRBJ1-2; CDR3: ASSLGGSGYT
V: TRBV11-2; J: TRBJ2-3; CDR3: ASSLTGAGGTTDTQY
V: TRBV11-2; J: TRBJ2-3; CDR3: ASSSLGDPQY
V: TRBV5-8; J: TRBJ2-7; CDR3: ASSLGAHGEQY
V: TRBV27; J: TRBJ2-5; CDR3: ASSLSAGLAAPETQY
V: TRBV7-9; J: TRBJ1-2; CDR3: ASSLGTGDVGYT
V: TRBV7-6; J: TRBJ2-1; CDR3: ASSLESPRSRMYNEQF
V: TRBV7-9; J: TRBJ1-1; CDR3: ASRPRQGRNTEAF
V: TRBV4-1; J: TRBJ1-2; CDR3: ASSQVLQGGYGYT
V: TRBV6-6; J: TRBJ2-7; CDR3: ASKDGMDAGEQY
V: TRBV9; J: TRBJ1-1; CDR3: ASSADSMNTEAF